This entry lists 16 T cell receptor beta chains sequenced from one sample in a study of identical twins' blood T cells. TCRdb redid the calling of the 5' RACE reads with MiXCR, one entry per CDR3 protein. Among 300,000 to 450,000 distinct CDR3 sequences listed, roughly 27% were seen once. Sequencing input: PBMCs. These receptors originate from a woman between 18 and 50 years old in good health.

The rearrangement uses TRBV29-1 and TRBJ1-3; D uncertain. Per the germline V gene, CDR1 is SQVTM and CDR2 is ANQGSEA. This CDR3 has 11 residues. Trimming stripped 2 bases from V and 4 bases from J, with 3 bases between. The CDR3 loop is CSVEQGNTIYF. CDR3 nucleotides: TGCAGCGTTGAACAGGGAAACACCATATATTTT.

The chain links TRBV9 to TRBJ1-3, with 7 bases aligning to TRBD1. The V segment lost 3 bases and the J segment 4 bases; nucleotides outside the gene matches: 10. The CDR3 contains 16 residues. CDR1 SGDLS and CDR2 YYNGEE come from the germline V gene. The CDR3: CASSGPRQGEGNTIYF. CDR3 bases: TGTGCCAGCAGCGGACCCCGACAGGGCGAAGGAAACACCATATATTTT.

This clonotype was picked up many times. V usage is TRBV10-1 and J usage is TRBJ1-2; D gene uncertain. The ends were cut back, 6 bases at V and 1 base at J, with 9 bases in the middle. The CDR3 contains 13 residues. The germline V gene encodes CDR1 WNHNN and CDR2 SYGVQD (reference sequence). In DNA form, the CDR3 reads TGCGCCAGCAGCCGAGGGATTAACTATGGCTACACCTTC. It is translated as CASSRGINYGYTF.

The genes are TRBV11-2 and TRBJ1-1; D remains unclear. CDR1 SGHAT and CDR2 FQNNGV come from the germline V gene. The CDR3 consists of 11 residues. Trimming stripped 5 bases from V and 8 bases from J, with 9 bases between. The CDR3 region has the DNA TGTGCCAGCAGCCGCACCCACGAAGCTTTCTTT. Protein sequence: CASSRTHEAFF.

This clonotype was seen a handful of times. CDR3 nucleotides: TGTGCCAGCAGCGTTACGATGAACACTGAAGCTTTCTTT. Protein product: CASSVTMNTEAFF. V usage is TRBV7-6 and J usage is TRBJ1-1; D is unclear. V was cut by 5 bases and J by 0 bases, with 7 bases left in between. This CDR3 spans 13 amino acids. Germline CDR1 is SGHVS and CDR2 is FNYEAQ.

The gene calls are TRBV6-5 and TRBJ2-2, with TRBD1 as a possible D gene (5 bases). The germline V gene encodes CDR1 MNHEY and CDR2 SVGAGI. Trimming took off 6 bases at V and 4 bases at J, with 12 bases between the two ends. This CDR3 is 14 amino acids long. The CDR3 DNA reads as TGTGCCAGCAGGTGGTCAGGGTTCACCGGGGAGCTGTTTTTT. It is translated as CASRWSGFTGELFF.

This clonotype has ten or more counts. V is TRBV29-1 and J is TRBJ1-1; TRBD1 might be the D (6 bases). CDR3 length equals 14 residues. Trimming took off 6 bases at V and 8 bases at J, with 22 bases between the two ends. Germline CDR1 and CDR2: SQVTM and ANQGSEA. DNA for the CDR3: TGCAGCGTGCGTGAAGGGGGGAGTTTAACAGAAGCTTTCTTT. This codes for CSVREGGSLTEAFF. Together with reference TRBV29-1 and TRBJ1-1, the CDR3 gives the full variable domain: SAVISQKPSRDICQRGTSLTIQCQVDSQVTMMFWYRQQPGQSLTLIATANQGSEATYESGFVIDKFPISRPNLTFSTLTVSNMSPEDSSIYLCSVREGGSLTEAFFGQGTRLTVV.

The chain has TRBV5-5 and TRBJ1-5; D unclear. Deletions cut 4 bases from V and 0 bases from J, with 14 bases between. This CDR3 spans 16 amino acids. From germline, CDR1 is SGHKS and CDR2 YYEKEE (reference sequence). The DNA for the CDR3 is TGTGCCAGCAGCGATGGACCGGGATATAGCAATCAGCCCCAGCATTTT. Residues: CASSDGPGYSNQPQHF.

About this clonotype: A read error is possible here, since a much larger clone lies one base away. CDR3 loop: CASSHGGRVVQPQHF. The CDR3 nucleotides are TGTGCCAGCAGCCACGGGGGCAGGGTTGTTCAGCCCCAGCATTTT. The chain links TRBV3-1 to TRBJ1-5, with D possibly TRBD1 on 6 matching bases. Looked up from germline, CDR1 is LGHDT and CDR2 is YNNKEL (reference sequence). The CDR3 sequence is 15 residues long. Trimming shortened V by 3 bases and J by 6 bases, and 15 bases separated the two germline ends.

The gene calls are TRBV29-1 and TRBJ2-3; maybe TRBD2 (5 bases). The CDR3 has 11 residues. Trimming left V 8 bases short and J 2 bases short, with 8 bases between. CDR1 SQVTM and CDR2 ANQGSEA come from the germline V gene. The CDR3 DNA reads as TGCAGCCTGAGGGACACAGATACGCAGTATTTT. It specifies CSLRDTDTQYF.

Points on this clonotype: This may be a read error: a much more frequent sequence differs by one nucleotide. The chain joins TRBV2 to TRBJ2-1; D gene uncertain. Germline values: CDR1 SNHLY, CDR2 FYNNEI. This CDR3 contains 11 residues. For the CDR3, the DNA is TGTGCCAGCAGTACTTTCAATGAGCATTTCTTC. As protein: CASSTFNEHFF.

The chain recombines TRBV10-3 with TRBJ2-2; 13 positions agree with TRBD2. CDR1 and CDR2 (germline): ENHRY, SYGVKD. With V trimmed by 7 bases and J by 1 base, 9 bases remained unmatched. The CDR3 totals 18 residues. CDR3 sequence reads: CAITRGLAGSGNTGELFF. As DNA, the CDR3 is TGTGCCATCACCCGGGGACTAGCGGGAAGCGGGAACACCGGGGAGCTGTTTTTT.

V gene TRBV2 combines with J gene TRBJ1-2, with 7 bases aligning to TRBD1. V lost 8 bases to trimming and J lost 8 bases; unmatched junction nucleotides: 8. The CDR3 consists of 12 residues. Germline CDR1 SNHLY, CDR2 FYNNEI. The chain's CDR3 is CASETGVRGYTF. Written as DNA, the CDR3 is TGTGCCAGCGAAACAGGGGTGAGGGGCTACACCTTC.

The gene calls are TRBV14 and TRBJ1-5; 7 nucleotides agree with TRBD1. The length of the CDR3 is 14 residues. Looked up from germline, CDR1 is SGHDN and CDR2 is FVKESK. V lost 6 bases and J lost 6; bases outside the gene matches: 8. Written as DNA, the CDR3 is TGTGCCAGCAGTCCGACAGGGATCGGTCAGCCCCAGCATTTT. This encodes CASSPTGIGQPQHF.

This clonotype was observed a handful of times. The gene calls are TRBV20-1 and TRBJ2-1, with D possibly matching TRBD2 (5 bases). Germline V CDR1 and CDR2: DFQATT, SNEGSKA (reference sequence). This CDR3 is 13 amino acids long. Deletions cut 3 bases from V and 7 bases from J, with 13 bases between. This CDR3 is CSASSLAGNEQFF. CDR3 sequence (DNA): TGCAGTGCTAGTTCCCTAGCTGGGAATGAGCAGTTCTTC.

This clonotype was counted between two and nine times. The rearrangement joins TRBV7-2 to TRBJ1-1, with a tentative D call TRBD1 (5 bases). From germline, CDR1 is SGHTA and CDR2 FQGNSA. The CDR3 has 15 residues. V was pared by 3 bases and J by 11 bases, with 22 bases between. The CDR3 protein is CASSLLFRDARTAFF. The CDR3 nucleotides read TGTGCCAGCAGCTTGTTGTTCCGGGACGCCCGCACGGCTTTCTTT. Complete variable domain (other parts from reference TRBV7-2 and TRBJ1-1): GAGVSQSPSNKVTEKGKDVELRCDPISGHTALYWYRQSLGQGLEFLIYFQGNSAPDKSGLPSDRFSAERTGGSVSTLTIQRTQQEDSAVYLCASSLLFRDARTAFFGQGTRLTVV.